This T cell receptor (beta chain) stems from a study of regulatory T cells in long-lasting Graves disease. The CDR3 has 15 residues. Trimming pared 5 bases from V and 7 bases from J, leaving 20 bases between. CDR1 and CDR2 from the germline V gene are SNHLY and FYNNEI. Both iRepertoire HTBI primers and Arm-PCR of CDR3 regions were used to build the TCR beta libraries. TCRdb reprocessed the multiplex PCR reads via MiXCR and lists one record per CDR3 protein. The repertoire holds 350,000 to 500,000 distinct CDR3 sequences, over 20% seen once, with about 13% in the top ten. As for time point: persistent/refractory GD, antithyroid drugs over 5 years with positive TRAb. Extracted PBMC RNA gave rise to the TCR library. For this clonotype: It may be a read error: a sequence one base away is much more abundant.

The rearrangement links TRBV2 to TRBJ2-5, with a tentative D call TRBD1 (6 bases). The receptor comes from a female donor with Graves disease. The specimen comprised peripheral blood mononuclear cells (PBMCs), sampled when the disease was refractory, from a patient treated with antithyroid drugs. This CDR3 reads CASSNRQAPKGTQYF. The CDR3 nucleotides read TGTGCCAGCAGTAATCGACAGGCGCCTAAAGGGACCCAGTACTTC. Full variable domain (outside the CDR3, taken from reference TRBV2 and TRBJ2-5): EPEVTQTPSHQVTQMGQEVILRCVPISNHLYFYWYRQILGQKVEFLVSFYNNEISEKSEIFDDQFSVERPDGSNFTLKIRSTKLEDSAMYFCASSNRQAPKGTQYFGPGTRLLVL.